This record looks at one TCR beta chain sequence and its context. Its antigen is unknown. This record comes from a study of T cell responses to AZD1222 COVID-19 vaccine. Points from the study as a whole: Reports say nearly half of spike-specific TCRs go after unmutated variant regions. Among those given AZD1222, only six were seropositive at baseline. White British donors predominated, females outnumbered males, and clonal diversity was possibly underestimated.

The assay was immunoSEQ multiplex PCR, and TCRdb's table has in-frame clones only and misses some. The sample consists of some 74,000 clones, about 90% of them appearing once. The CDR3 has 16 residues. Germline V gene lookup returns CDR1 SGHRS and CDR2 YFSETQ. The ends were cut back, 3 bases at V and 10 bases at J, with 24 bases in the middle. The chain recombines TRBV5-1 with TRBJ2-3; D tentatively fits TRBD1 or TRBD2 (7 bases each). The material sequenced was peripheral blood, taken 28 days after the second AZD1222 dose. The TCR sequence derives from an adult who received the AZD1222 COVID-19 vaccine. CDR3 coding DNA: TGCGCCAGCAGCTCGGGAGGATCGAACAGGGGTTCCTCGCAGTATTTT. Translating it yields CASSSGGSNRGSSQYF.